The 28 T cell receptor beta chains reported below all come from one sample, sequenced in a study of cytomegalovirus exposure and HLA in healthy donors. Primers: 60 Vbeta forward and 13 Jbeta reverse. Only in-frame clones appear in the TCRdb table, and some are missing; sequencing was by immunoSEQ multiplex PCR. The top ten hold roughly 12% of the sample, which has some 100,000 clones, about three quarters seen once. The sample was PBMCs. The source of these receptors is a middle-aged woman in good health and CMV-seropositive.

The CDR3 DNA sequence: TGTGCCAGCGGAGTGGTGAACACTGAAGCTTTCTTT. It codes for CASGVVNTEAFF. This chain links TRBV7-2 with TRBJ1-1, with D unresolved. Trimming cost V 8 bases and J 0 bases, with 7 bases left between them. The length of the CDR3 is 12 residues. In germline, CDR1 is SGHTA, CDR2 FQGNSA.

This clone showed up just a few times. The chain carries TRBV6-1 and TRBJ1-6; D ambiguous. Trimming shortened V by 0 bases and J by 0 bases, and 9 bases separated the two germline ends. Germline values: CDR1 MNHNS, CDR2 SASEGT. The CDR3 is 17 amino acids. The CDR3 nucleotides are TGTGCCAGCAGTGAAGCGAGCGGCAGCTCCTATAATTCACCCCTCCACTTT. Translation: CASSEASGSSYNSPLHF.

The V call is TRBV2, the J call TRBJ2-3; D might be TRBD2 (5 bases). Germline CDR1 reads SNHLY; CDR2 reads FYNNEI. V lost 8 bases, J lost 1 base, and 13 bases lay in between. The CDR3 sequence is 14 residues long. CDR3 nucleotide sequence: TGTGCCAGCGGTACACTAGTACGCACAGATACGCAGTATTTT. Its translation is CASGTLVRTDTQYF.

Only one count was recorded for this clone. The DNA for the CDR3 is TGCGCCAGCAGCTCAGGGGGGACAGGGCCTACCGAGCAGTACTTC. Translating gives CASSSGGTGPTEQYF. The chain recombines TRBV5-1 with TRBJ2-7; 9 nucleotides agree with TRBD1. The J segment lost 6 bases and the V segment lost 3 bases, leaving 10 bases of the junction unmatched. In germline, CDR1 is SGHRS, CDR2 YFSETQ. The CDR3 sequence is 15 residues long. The complete variable domain, with remaining parts taken from reference TRBV5-1 and TRBJ2-7, reads KAGVTQTPRYLIKTRGQQVTLSCSPISGHRSVSWYQQTPGQGLQFLFEYFSETQRNKGNFPGRFSGRQFSNSRSEMNVSTLELGDSALYLCASSSGGTGPTEQYFGPGTRLTVT.

The CDR3 nucleotides are TGTGCCAGCAGCTTAGTGGCGGAGGGGCAGTACTTC. This codes for CASSLVAEGQYF. The rearrangement joins TRBV7-9 to TRBJ2-7; possibly TRBD2 for D (6 bases). With 1 base removed from V and 9 bases from J, the gap between germline ends came to 10 bases. The V gene's germline CDR1 is SEHNR and CDR2 FQNEAQ (reference sequence). The length of the CDR3 is 12 residues.

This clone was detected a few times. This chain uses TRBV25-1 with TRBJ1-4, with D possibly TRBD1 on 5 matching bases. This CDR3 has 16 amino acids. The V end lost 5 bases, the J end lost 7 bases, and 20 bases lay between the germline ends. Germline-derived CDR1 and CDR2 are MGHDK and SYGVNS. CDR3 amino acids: CASSSTPGQRGEKLFF. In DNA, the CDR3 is TGTGCCAGCAGTTCAACACCCGGGCAAAGGGGTGAAAAACTGTTTTTT. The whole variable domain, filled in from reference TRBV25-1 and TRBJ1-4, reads EADIYQTPRYLVIGTGKKITLECSQTMGHDKMYWYQQDPGMELHLIHYSYGVNSTEKGDLSSESTVSRIRTEHFPLTLESARPSHTSQYLCASSSTPGQRGEKLFFGSGTQLSVL.

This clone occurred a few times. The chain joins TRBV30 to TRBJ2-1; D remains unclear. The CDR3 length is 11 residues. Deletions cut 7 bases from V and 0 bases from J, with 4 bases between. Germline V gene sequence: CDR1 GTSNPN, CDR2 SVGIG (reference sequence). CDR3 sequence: CAFRSYNEQFF. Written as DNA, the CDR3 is TGTGCCTTCCGCTCCTACAATGAGCAGTTCTTC.

The CDR3: CASKLAGGLADTQYF. In DNA, the CDR3 is TGCGCCAGCAAGCTAGCGGGGGGGCTCGCAGATACGCAGTATTTT. The gene calls are TRBV5-1 and TRBJ2-3; 12 bases agree with TRBD2. Germline trimming cut 6 bases from V and 4 bases from J; bases unmatched to any gene: 6. Germline V gene sequence: CDR1 SGHRS, CDR2 YFSETQ. CDR3 length: 15 residues.

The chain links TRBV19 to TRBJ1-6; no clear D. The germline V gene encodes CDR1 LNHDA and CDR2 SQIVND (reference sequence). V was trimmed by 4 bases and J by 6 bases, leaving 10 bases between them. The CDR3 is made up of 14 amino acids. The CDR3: CASSRREANSPLHF. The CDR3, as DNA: TGTGCCAGTAGTAGAAGAGAGGCTAATTCACCCCTCCACTTT.

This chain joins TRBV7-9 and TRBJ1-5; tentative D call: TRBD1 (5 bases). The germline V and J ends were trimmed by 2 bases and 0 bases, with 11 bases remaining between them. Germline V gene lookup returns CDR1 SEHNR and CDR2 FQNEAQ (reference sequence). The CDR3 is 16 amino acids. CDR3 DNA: TGTGCCAGCAGCTTAATGATGGGACTTAGCAATCAGCCCCAGCATTTT. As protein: CASSLMMGLSNQPQHF.

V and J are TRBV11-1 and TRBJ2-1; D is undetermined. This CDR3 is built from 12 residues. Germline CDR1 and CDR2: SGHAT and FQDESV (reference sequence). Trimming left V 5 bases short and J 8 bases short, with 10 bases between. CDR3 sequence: CASSPTQDEQFF. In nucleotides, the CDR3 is TGTGCCAGCAGCCCGACGCAGGATGAGCAGTTCTTC. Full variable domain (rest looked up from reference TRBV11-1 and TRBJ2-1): EAEVAQSPRYKITEKSQAVAFWCDPISGHATLYWYRQILGQGPELLVQFQDESVVDDSQLPKDRFSAERLKGVDSTLKIQPAELGDSAMYLCASSPTQDEQFFGPGTRLTVL.

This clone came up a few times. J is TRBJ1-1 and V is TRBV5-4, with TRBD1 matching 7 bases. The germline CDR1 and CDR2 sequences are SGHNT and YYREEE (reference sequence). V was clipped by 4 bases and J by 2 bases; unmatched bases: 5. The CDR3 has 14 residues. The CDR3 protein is CASSRNRGNTEAFF. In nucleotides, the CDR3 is TGTGCCAGCAGCAGGAACAGGGGAAACACTGAAGCTTTCTTT. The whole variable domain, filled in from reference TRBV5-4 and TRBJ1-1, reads ETGVTQSPTHLIKTRGQQVTLRCSSQSGHNTVSWYQQALGQGPQFIFQYYREEENGRGNFPPRFSGLQFPNYSSELNVNALELDDSALYLCASSRNRGNTEAFFGQGTRLTVV.

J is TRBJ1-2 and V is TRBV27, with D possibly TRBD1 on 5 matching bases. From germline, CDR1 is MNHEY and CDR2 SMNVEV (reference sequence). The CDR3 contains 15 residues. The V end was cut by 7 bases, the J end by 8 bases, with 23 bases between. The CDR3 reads CASNPLPRRVGGYTF. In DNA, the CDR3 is TGTGCCAGCAACCCCCTCCCCCGCAGGGTGGGCGGCTACACCTTC.

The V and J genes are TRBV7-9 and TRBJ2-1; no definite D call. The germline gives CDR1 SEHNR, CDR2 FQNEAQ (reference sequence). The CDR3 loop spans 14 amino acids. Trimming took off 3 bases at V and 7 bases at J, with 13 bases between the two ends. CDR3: CASSFEVSNNEQFF. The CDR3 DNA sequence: TGTGCCAGCAGCTTCGAAGTGAGTAATAATGAGCAGTTCTTC.

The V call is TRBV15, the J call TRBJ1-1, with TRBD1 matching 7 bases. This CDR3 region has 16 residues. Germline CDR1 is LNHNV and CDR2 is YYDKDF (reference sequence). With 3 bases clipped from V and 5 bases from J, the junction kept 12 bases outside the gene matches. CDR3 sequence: CATSRGQSFLGTEAFF. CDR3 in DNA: TGTGCCACCAGCAGGGGACAGTCTTTTCTGGGGACTGAAGCTTTCTTT.

CDR3 protein: CASSPLAGNSYEQYF. CDR3 DNA sequence: TGTGCCAGTAGTCCCTTAGCGGGGAACTCCTACGAGCAGTACTTC. The V call is TRBV19, the J call TRBJ2-7; 8 bases fit TRBD2. CDR3 length equals 15 residues. The V gene's germline CDR1 is LNHDA and CDR2 SQIVND (reference sequence). V lost 5 bases and J lost 0; bases outside the gene matches: 6.

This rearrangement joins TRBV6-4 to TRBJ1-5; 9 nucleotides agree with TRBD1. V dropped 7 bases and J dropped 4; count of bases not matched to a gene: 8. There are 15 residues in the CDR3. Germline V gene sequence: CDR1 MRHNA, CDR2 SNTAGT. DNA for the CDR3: TGTGCCAGCACCACAGGGACAGGGAGGAATCAGCCCCAGCATTTT. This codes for CASTTGTGRNQPQHF.

The CDR3, as DNA: TGTGCCACCAGCCGGGGTAGGGCCTCCTATGGCTACACCTTC. Amino acids: CATSRGRASYGYTF. The gene calls are TRBV15 and TRBJ1-2; D is uncertain. The CDR3 loop spans 14 amino acids. CDR1 and CDR2 (germline): LNHNV, YYDKDF (reference sequence). V was trimmed by 5 bases and J by 4 bases, leaving 14 bases between them.

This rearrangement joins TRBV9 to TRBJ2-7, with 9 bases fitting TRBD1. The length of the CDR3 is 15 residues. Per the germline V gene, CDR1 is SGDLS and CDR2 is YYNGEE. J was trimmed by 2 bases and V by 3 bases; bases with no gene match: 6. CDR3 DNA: TGTGCCAGCAGCGCCGGGACAGGGTCTCCCTACGAGCAGTACTTC. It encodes CASSAGTGSPYEQYF.

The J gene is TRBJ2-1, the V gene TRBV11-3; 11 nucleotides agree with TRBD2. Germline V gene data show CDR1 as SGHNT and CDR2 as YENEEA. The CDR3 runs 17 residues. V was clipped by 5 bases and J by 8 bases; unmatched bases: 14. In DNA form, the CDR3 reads TGTGCCAGCAGCCGATCCACTAGCGGGGGTGGGTTCGATGAGCAGTTCTTC. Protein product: CASSRSTSGGGFDEQFF.

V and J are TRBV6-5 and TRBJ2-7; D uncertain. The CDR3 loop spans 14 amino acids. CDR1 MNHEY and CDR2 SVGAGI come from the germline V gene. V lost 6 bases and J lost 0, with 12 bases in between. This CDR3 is CASSRTVSSYEQYF. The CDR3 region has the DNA TGTGCCAGCAGCCGTACAGTAAGCTCCTACGAGCAGTACTTC.

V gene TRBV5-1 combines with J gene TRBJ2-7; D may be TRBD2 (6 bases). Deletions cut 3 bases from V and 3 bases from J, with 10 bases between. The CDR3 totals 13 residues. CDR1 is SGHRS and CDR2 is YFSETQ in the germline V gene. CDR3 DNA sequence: TGCGCCAGCAGCTACGGAGGGGACTACGAGCAGTACTTC. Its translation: CASSYGGDYEQYF.

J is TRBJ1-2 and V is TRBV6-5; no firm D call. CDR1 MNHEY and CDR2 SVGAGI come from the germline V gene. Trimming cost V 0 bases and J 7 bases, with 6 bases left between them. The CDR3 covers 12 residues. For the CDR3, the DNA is TGTGCCAGCAGTTACTCTGGAGCTGGCTACACCTTC. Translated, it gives CASSYSGAGYTF.

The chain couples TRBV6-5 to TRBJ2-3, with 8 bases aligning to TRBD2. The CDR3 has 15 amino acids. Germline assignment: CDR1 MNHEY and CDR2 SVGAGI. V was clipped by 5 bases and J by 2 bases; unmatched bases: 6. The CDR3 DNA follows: TGTGCCAGCAGTCCGGCTAGCGGGCCCACAGATACGCAGTATTTT. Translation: CASSPASGPTDTQYF.

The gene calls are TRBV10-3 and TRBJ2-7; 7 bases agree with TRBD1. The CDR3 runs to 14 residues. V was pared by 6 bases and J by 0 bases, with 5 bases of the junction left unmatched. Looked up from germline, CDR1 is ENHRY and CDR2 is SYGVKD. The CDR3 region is CAIRSRDSSYEQYF. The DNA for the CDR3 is TGTGCCATCAGGTCCCGGGACAGCTCCTACGAGCAGTACTTC.

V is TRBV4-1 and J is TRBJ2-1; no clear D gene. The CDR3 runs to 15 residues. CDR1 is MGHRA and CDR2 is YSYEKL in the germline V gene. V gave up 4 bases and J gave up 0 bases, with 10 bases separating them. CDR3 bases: TGCGCCAGCAGCCCTTCCTTGAGCTCCTACAATGAGCAGTTCTTC. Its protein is CASSPSLSSYNEQFF.

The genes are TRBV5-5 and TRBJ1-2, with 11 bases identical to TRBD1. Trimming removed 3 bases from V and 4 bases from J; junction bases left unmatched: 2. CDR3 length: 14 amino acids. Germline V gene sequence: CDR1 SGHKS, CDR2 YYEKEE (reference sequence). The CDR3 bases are TGTGCCAGCAGCTGGGGACAGGGGGGCTATGGCTACACCTTC. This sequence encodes CASSWGQGGYGYTF.

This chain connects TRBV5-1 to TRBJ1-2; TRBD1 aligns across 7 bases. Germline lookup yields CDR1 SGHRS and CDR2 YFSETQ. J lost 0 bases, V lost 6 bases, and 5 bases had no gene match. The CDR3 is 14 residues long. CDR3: CASKSGTANYGYTF. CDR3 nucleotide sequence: TGCGCCAGCAAATCAGGGACAGCTAACTATGGCTACACCTTC.